This T cell receptor (beta chain) was profiled in a study of CD8+CD57+ T cells in acquired aplastic anemia (dated 2018 in TCRdb). About the study as a whole: A mean of approximately 3 ug of DNA, ranging from roughly 0.19 to 27.4 ug, was extracted from sorted CD4+ and CD8+ cells. CD8+CD57+ expansion was defined as a frequency above the mean frequency observed in healthy subjects.

The patients picked for sequencing were ones in whom flow cytometry had shown an expansion of CD8+CD57+ cells. Severe acquired aplastic anemia was diagnosed in all patients according to International Study of Aplastic Anemia and Agranulocytosis and Camitta criteria. Patients had received no therapy at the time of blood sampling. In the study, sorted CD4+ and CD8+ blood T cells from patients with severe aplastic anemia and from healthy subjects underwent deep sequencing of TCR repertoires. Patients were enrolled under clinicaltrials.gov protocols 00001620, 01623167, 00001397, 00071045, 00081523 and 00961064 in the USA. Ficoll-Paque density gradient centrifugation was used to isolate peripheral blood mononuclear cells. Before DNA was extracted, CD4+ and CD8+ T cells were sorted using either FACS or magnetic beads. The investigation overall reported the following: Although 25 to 30 CD8+ CDR3 sequences were shared by patients and controls, these sequences appeared highly expressed in patients and within the immunodominant clones of patients. Between patients and healthy controls, no significant difference in CD8+ Simpson's diversity was found (P=0.060).

Genomic DNA served as template for TCR beta VDJ combination and CDR3 sequence profiling. An Illumina HiSeq 2000 was used for TCR repertoire sequencing. Per the source publication's procedure: Repertoires were assessed using TRBV/TRBJ rearrangement plots, CDR3 size and DJ length profiles, and Simpson's diversity index. The most abundant DNA sequence in the deep sequencing data was defined as the immunodominant clone. CDR3 amino acid sequences were screened for sharing across subjects and were compared with published repertoires and the VDJdb database. TCRdb ran its own pipeline on the public reads, namely fastp trimming at Q25 and MiXCR clone calling, and kept in-frame beta chains. Merged by CDR3 protein, the rows form single entries marked with the most common genes and DNA. These V and J calls originate from TCRdb's pipeline instead of the authors' own analysis. This sample holds 200,000 or so distinct CDR3 sequences; 55% to 65% were observed only once. Together, the top ten hold about 60% of the sample.

This clonotype was observed at least ten times. Its specific antigen is unknown. There are no base qualities to consult, and no much larger clone falls within one base. Sequences were obtained from sorted CD4+, CD8+, or CD8+CD57+ T cells (not recorded which) from PBMCs. The source is a human donor with aplastic anemia.

The nucleotide sequence is given as TGCAGTGCATTGACTAGCGGGGGGCGGAGCACAGATACGCAGTATTTT. It specifies CSALTSGGRSTDTQYF. The sequence is built from TRBV20-1 and TRBJ2-3, with 13 central nucleotides matching TRBD2. V ends up 6 bases short and J 0 bases short, with an unmatched junction base count of 6. CDR1 and CDR2, looked up from the germline V gene (reference sequence), are DFQATT and SNEGSKA. Inclusive of the bounding cysteine and phenylalanine, the CDR3 is 16 residues long. Left in the record is the CDR3 DNA by itself, 48 bases read in frame from the first base.